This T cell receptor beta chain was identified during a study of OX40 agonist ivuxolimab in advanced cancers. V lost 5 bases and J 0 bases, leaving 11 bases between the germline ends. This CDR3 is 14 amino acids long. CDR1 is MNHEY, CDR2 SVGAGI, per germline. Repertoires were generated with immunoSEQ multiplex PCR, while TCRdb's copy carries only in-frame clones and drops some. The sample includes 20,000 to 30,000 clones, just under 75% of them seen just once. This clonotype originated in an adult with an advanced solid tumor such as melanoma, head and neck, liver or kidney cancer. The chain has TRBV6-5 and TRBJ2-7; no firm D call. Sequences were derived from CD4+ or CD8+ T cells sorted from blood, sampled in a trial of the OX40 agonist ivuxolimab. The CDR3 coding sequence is TGTGCCAGCAGTGTGGAAGGCTACTCCTACGAGCAGTACTTC. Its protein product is CASSVEGYSYEQYF.